The 30 T cell receptor beta chains given below trace back to one sample, sequenced in a study of blood T cell repertoires in COVID-19. TCRdb keeps only in-frame clones here, not all; method: immunoSEQ multiplex PCR. The sample holds about 480,000 clones; 87% are singletons and the top ten take about 2%. The specimen sequenced was PBMCs or T cells enriched from blood (not recorded which). The receptors were sampled from a woman aged 18 to 35 with acute COVID-19.

The J gene is TRBJ1-1, the V gene TRBV6-5; D unclear. V lost 5 bases, J lost 7 bases, and 8 bases lay in between. The CDR3 extends over 11 amino acids. CDR1 and CDR2 (germline): MNHEY, SVGAGI. This CDR3 reads CASSRDVEAFF. CDR3 bases: TGTGCCAGCAGTCGGGATGTTGAAGCTTTCTTT.

The rearrangement uses TRBV7-8 and TRBJ2-1, with 7 bases identical to TRBD2. Germline V gene data show CDR1 as SGHVS and CDR2 as FQNEAQ. V gave up 7 bases and J gave up 0 bases; unmatched junction bases: 9. This CDR3 has 16 residues. CDR3 DNA sequence: TGTGCCAGCACCCAATTTAGCGGGCTCTCCTACAATGAGCAGTTCTTC. This sequence encodes CASTQFSGLSYNEQFF.

This chain uses TRBV28 with TRBJ2-1; 10 bases line up with TRBD2. Germline V gene sequence: CDR1 MDHEN, CDR2 SYDVKM. V lost 6 bases and J lost 7; bases outside the gene matches: 12. This CDR3 is built from 16 residues. The CDR3 DNA reads as TGTGCCAGCAGCTTACACCTAGCGGGAGTTCGTAATGAGCAGTTCTTC. Protein: CASSLHLAGVRNEQFF.

V gene TRBV27 combines with J gene TRBJ1-5; D not certain. The germline V and J ends were trimmed by 3 bases and 4 bases, with 7 bases remaining between them. CDR1 is MNHEY and CDR2 is SMNVEV in the germline V gene (reference sequence). CDR3 length: 13 amino acids. This chain's CDR3 is CASSFSGNQPQHF. The CDR3 DNA follows: TGTGCCAGCAGTTTCTCCGGGAATCAGCCCCAGCATTTT.

The V gene is TRBV27, the J gene TRBJ2-7; D is possibly TRBD2 (6 bases). The CDR3 length is 14 residues. The germline V gene encodes CDR1 MNHEY and CDR2 SMNVEV (reference sequence). Between the trimmed V and J ends, which lost 5 bases and 3 bases, there was a span of 14 bases. CDR3 in amino acids: CASSPTGRHYEQYF. CDR3 DNA sequence: TGTGCCAGCAGTCCCACCGGGAGACACTACGAGCAGTACTTC.

The chain combines TRBV19 with TRBJ2-2; tentatively, D is TRBD2 (7 bases). The CDR3 consists of 17 residues. Trimming left V 7 bases short and J 4 bases short, with 22 bases between. Per germline, CDR1 LNHDA and CDR2 SQIVND (reference sequence). CDR3 amino acids: CASNSYVGGRVTGELFF. Written as DNA, the CDR3 is TGTGCCAGTAATTCATATGTCGGGGGGCGGGTCACCGGGGAGCTGTTTTTT.

This chain joins TRBV5-1 and TRBJ1-6; a possible D gene is TRBD1 (6 bases). Deletions cut 4 bases from V and 4 bases from J, with 9 bases between. The V gene's germline CDR1 is SGHRS and CDR2 YFSETQ. This CDR3 is built from 14 residues. The CDR3 sequence: CASSTGQYNSPLHF. The CDR3 DNA is TGCGCCAGCAGCACTGGACAGTATAATTCACCCCTCCACTTT.

V usage is TRBV11-1 and J usage is TRBJ2-7, with TRBD2 matching 8 bases. With 2 bases clipped from V and 2 bases from J, the junction kept 8 bases outside the gene matches. CDR1 and CDR2 (germline): SGHAT, FQDESV (reference sequence). This CDR3 has 16 amino acids. CDR3 sequence (DNA): TGTGCCAGCAGCTTACTTGGCGGGGGGCTCACCTACGAGCAGTACTTC. This codes for CASSLLGGGLTYEQYF.

The V call is TRBV9, the J call TRBJ1-1, with 9 bases lining up with TRBD1. The V and J ends lost 1 base and 3 bases, in that order; junction bases with no gene match: 4. CDR1 and CDR2 (germline): SGDLS, YYNGEE. The CDR3 length is 15 residues. The CDR3 sequence: CASSVLQGADTEAFF. The CDR3 DNA reads TGTGCCAGCAGCGTACTACAGGGGGCTGACACTGAAGCTTTCTTT. The full variable domain, completed using reference TRBV9 and TRBJ1-1, is DSGVTQTPKHLITATGQRVTLRCSPRSGDLSVYWYQQSLDQGLQFLIQYYNGEERAKGNILERFSAQQFPDLHSELNLSSLELGDSALYFCASSVLQGADTEAFFGQGTRLTVV.

The chain couples TRBV19 to TRBJ1-3, with 7 bases aligning to TRBD1. CDR1 and CDR2 from the germline V gene are LNHDA and SQIVND (reference sequence). V was pared by 6 bases and J by 0 bases, with 8 bases of the junction left unmatched. The CDR3 has 16 amino acids. The CDR3 region has the DNA TGTGCCAGTAGCCTGGGACAGCCAATCTCTGGAAACACCATATATTTT. Its translation is CASSLGQPISGNTIYF.

The V and J genes are TRBV10-1 and TRBJ2-1; D is possibly TRBD1 (6 bases). From germline, CDR1 is WNHNN and CDR2 SYGVQD (reference sequence). CDR3 length equals 15 residues. V lost 3 bases and J 7 bases, leaving 16 bases between the germline ends. The CDR3 here is CASSDGTGKENEQFF. The CDR3, as DNA: TGCGCCAGCAGTGACGGCACAGGGAAGGAAAATGAGCAGTTCTTC.

The rearrangement links TRBV12-3 or TRBV12-4 to TRBJ1-3, with unresolved D. Deletions cut 2 bases from V and 2 bases from J, with 4 bases between. This CDR3 is 13 amino acids long. The DNA of the CDR3 is TGTGCCAGCAGTTTATCAACTGGAAACACCATATATTTT. Encoded protein: CASSLSTGNTIYF.

The J gene is TRBJ1-2, the V gene TRBV5-4; 8 bases are shared with TRBD1. Germline V gene data show CDR1 as SGHNT and CDR2 as YYREEE (reference sequence). Trimming removed 2 bases from V and 3 bases from J; junction bases left unmatched: 6. The CDR3 totals 15 residues. CDR3 region: CASSLGQGGDYGYTF. The CDR3 coding sequence is TGTGCCAGCAGCTTAGGACAGGGCGGAGACTATGGCTACACCTTC.

The chain recombines TRBV18 with TRBJ1-1, with unresolved D. The germline gives CDR1 KGHSH, CDR2 LQKENI. The CDR3 extends over 14 amino acids. Trimming cost V 6 bases and J 7 bases, with 18 bases left between them. The CDR3 spells CASSPGVPSDEAFF. The DNA of the CDR3 is TGTGCCAGCTCCCCGGGTGTCCCCTCGGATGAAGCTTTCTTT. The whole variable domain, filled in from reference TRBV18 and TRBJ1-1, reads NAGVMQNPRHLVRRRGQEARLRCSPMKGHSHVYWYRQLPEEGLKFMVYLQKENIIDESGMPKERFSAEFPKEGPSILRIQQVVRGDSAAYFCASSPGVPSDEAFFGQGTRLTVV.

V is TRBV7-9 and J is TRBJ1-6; unclear D gene. Trimming removed 1 base from V and 10 bases from J, with 14 bases in between. The CDR3 is 15 amino acids. Germline-derived CDR1 and CDR2 are SEHNR and FQNEAQ (reference sequence). CDR3 nucleotides: TGTGCCAGCAGCTTAGAAAGAGGGAAACTCTCACCCCTCCACTTT. It encodes CASSLERGKLSPLHF.

Only a few counts were recorded for this clone. The chain uses TRBV5-1 and TRBJ2-7; 12 bases fit TRBD2. This CDR3 is built from 14 residues. Trimming cost V 2 bases and J 5 bases; bases outside gene matches: 2. Germline V CDR1 and CDR2: SGHRS, YFSETQ. The CDR3 protein is CASSFTSGRNEQYF. CDR3 DNA: TGCGCCAGCAGCTTCACTAGCGGGAGGAACGAGCAGTACTTC. Based on the CDR3 plus reference TRBV5-1 and TRBJ2-7, the full variable domain is KAGVTQTPRYLIKTRGQQVTLSCSPISGHRSVSWYQQTPGQGLQFLFEYFSETQRNKGNFPGRFSGRQFSNSRSEMNVSTLELGDSALYLCASSFTSGRNEQYFGPGTRLTVT.

CDR3: CASSLKGDRDQPQHF. CDR3 nucleotide sequence: TGTGCCAGCAGCTTGAAAGGGGATCGGGATCAGCCCCAGCATTTT. The chain uses TRBV5-5 and TRBJ1-5; weak D call: TRBD1 (5 bases). This CDR3 contains 15 residues. V was pared by 1 base and J by 5 bases, with 13 bases between. Germline assignment: CDR1 SGHKS and CDR2 YYEKEE (reference sequence).

The rearrangement links TRBV18 to TRBJ1-5; 10 bases align to TRBD1. The CDR3 is 16 amino acids. Per germline, CDR1 KGHSH and CDR2 LQKENI. Trimming cost V 1 base and J 4 bases; bases outside gene matches: 4. CDR3 sequence reads: CASSPLSGQGNQPQHF. CDR3 DNA sequence: TGTGCCAGCTCACCACTCTCGGGACAGGGGAATCAGCCCCAGCATTTT.

V gene TRBV19 combines with J gene TRBJ1-5; no clear D gene. CDR1 is LNHDA and CDR2 is SQIVND in the germline V gene (reference sequence). This CDR3 is 16 amino acids long. V was clipped by 6 bases and J by 0 bases, with 15 bases between them. The CDR3 loop is CASRSLATDSNQPQHF. CDR3 DNA: TGTGCCAGTAGGAGCCTCGCTACTGATAGCAATCAGCCCCAGCATTTT.

V usage is TRBV4-1 and J usage is TRBJ1-1; D gene ambiguous. This CDR3 comprises 13 residues. With 3 bases removed from V and 0 bases from J, the gap between germline ends came to 5 bases. Germline loops: CDR1 MGHRA, CDR2 YSYEKL. CDR3 region: CASSQGMNTEAFF. The CDR3 nucleotides are TGCGCCAGCAGCCAGGGCATGAACACTGAAGCTTTCTTT.

J is TRBJ2-5 and V is TRBV9; possible D gene TRBD1, 5 bases. The V end lost 4 bases, the J end lost 4 bases, and 14 bases lay between the germline ends. The CDR3 contains 14 residues. Germline loops: CDR1 SGDLS, CDR2 YYNGEE. The CDR3 spells CASSPRQTPETQYF. CDR3 in DNA: TGTGCCAGCAGCCCTCGACAGACCCCAGAGACCCAGTACTTC.

Only one count was recorded for this clone. The chain carries TRBV2 and TRBJ1-2, with 7 bases aligning to TRBD1. CDR1 SNHLY and CDR2 FYNNEI come from the germline V gene. This CDR3 has 13 residues. The V gene end was trimmed by 4 bases and the J gene end by 5 bases; junction bases not matched to a gene: 4. In DNA, the CDR3 is TGTGCCAGCAGTGCGGAGGGGGCATATGGCTACACCTTC. Translating gives CASSAEGAYGYTF.

This clone has more than one count but fewer than ten. The rearrangement uses TRBV6-4 and TRBJ1-5; the D gene is possibly TRBD1 (5 bases). V dropped 1 base and J dropped 7 bases, with 23 bases sitting between them. The CDR3 has 18 amino acids. The germline gives CDR1 MRHNA, CDR2 SNTAGT. Here the CDR3 DNA reads TGTGCCAGCAGTGACTTTAGACGTTGGCAGGGTGAAGAGCAGCCCCAGCATTTT. It yields the protein CASSDFRRWQGEEQPQHF.

A few counts support this clone. The chain employs TRBV7-9 and TRBJ1-5, with D hard to call. Germline loops: CDR1 SEHNR, CDR2 FQNEAQ (reference sequence). Trimming removed 1 base from V and 1 base from J, with 8 bases in between. CDR3 length equals 15 residues. The CDR3 DNA reads as TGTGCCAGCAGCTTAGACCCGGAGAGCAATCAGCCCCAGCATTTT. Protein product: CASSLDPESNQPQHF.

This clone was detected only a few times. The genes are TRBV7-8 and TRBJ1-4, with 9 bases fitting TRBD1. J gave up 7 bases and V 5 bases, and 8 bases lay outside the gene matches. Germline-derived CDR1 and CDR2 are SGHVS and FQNEAQ. This CDR3 contains 15 residues. The CDR3 here is CASSPKDRGSEKLFF. CDR3 nucleotide sequence: TGTGCCAGCAGCCCCAAGGACAGGGGCAGTGAAAAACTGTTTTTT.

The rearrangement uses TRBV12-3 or TRBV12-4 and TRBJ1-2; D ambiguous. Between the trimmed V and J ends, which lost 5 bases and 5 bases, there was a span of 6 bases. The CDR3 covers 11 residues. CDR3: CASSPPYGYTF. As DNA, the CDR3 is TGTGCCAGCAGTCCCCCTTATGGCTACACCTTC.

This sequence joins TRBV19 and TRBJ1-5; 8 nucleotides match TRBD1. V dropped 0 bases and J dropped 7; count of bases not matched to a gene: 5. Germline CDR1 is LNHDA and CDR2 is SQIVND (reference sequence). The CDR3 is 15 residues long. This CDR3 reads CASSIEGQGGQPQHF. The CDR3 nucleotides read TGTGCCAGTAGTATAGAAGGACAGGGAGGGCAGCCCCAGCATTTT.

CDR3 sequence (DNA): TGTGCCAGCAGCTGGGTACGGGACAGTTATAATTCACCCCTCCACTTT. Protein: CASSWVRDSYNSPLHF. The chain recombines TRBV5-4 with TRBJ1-6, with 7 bases identical to TRBD1. The V and J ends lost 3 bases and 4 bases, in that order; junction bases with no gene match: 7. The CDR3 is 16 residues long. Germline loops: CDR1 SGHNT, CDR2 YYREEE (reference sequence).

The V call is TRBV19, the J call TRBJ1-2; D perhaps matches TRBD1 (5 bases). Germline loops: CDR1 LNHDA, CDR2 SQIVND (reference sequence). This CDR3 has 15 amino acids. Trimming cost V 7 bases and J 4 bases, with 19 bases left between them. The CDR3 is CASTPSRQGTYGYTF. CDR3 nucleotides: TGTGCCAGTACCCCAAGTCGGCAGGGCACCTATGGCTACACCTTC.

The gene calls are TRBV2 and TRBJ1-1; 7 positions match TRBD1. The CDR3 loop spans 14 amino acids. J was trimmed by 11 bases and V by 3 bases; bases with no gene match: 12. In germline, CDR1 is SNHLY, CDR2 FYNNEI. This CDR3 is CASSEGTAWLVAFF. The CDR3 DNA reads TGTGCCAGCAGTGAGGGGACAGCTTGGTTGGTTGCTTTCTTT.